The clone carrying this TCR beta chain was found once. Antigen: not known. The data were taken from a study of cytomegalovirus exposure and HLA in healthy donors. Study at large: A data release that came early held roughly 85 million unique TCRs from HLA-typed donors.

Study conclusions and caveats: The CMV antigen specificity of a few CMV-associated chains was confirmed through in vitro analysis. In a later analysis, DRB1 alleles had the most associated TCRs; HLA-C alleles the fewest.

Germline V lookup: CDR1 KGHSH, CDR2 LQKENI. The CDR3 spans 16 residues. Trimming removed 5 bases from V and 1 base from J; junction bases left unmatched: 9. Researchers ran the PCR with 60 Vbeta and 13 Jbeta primers. Assay used: immunoSEQ multiplex PCR; TCRdb lists only in-frame clones, some missing. The table lists 100,000 or so clones, 77% of them singletons. This chain joins TRBV18 and TRBJ1-1; 8 nucleotides align to TRBD1. Sample: PBMCs. The clonotype comes from a woman aged 40 to 50 in good health and CMV-seronegative. The CDR3 sequence is CASSLQGVITNTEAFF. In nucleotides, the CDR3 is TGTGCCAGCTCATTACAGGGGGTTATAACGAACACTGAAGCTTTCTTT.